The clone carrying this T cell receptor (beta chain) was counted at least ten times. What it binds is not known. Germline V gene lookup returns CDR1 SGHRS and CDR2 YFSETQ. The ends were cut back, 0 bases at V and 1 base at J, with 15 bases in the middle. The CDR3 is 17 residues long. TCRdb independently ran MiXCR on the reads; one entry per CDR3 protein. Seen here are just under 65,000 distinct CDR3 sequences, more than 45% observed once, and the top ten hold more than 2%. The data stem from a study of type 1 regulatory T cells. About the research overall: This in vitro CD4 product, T-allo10, is enriched for Tr1 cells and alloantigen-specific. Study-wide results and caveats: Compared with non-Tr1 cells, Tr1 cells showed a narrower TCR repertoire.

This sequence joins TRBV5-1 and TRBJ2-3; D is possibly TRBD2 (6 bases). Sequenced: cultured non-Tr1 T cells, either the whole culture or a sorted T cell fraction (not recorded which). The source of this sequence is a human donor in good health. CDR3 amino acids: CASSLAGGGAGTDTQYF. The CDR3 nucleotides read TGCGCCAGCAGCTTGGCCGGCGGCGGGGCGGGCACAGATACGCAGTATTTT.